A selection of T cell receptor beta chains follows, all from one sample in a study of cytomegalovirus exposure and HLA in healthy donors. Here immunoSEQ multiplex PCR was the method, and the copy in TCRdb shows in-frame clones only, minus some. The table has some 150,000 clones, around nine tenths seen once. Sequencing was carried out using PBMCs. All receptors come from a man aged 18-30 years in good health and CMV-seropositive. Each CDR3 is given with its conserved first and last residue.

CASSLVAGGSLGNEAFF	TRBV5-1	TRBJ1-1
CASSSRTGFDEQYF	TRBV11-2	TRBJ2-7
CASSLSGGEQYF	TRBV27	TRBJ2-7
CASSGTGAFQMAKNIQYF	TRBV25-1	TRBJ2-4
CASSKLYEQYF	TRBV2	TRBJ2-7
CASFSTVQETQYF	TRBV18	TRBJ2-5
CASSPRRGSGSSSYEQYF	TRBV5-5	TRBJ2-7
CASSLLLAGGPGEQFF	TRBV5-6	TRBJ2-1
CASSYAPGSSTDTQYF	TRBV7-8	TRBJ2-3
CASSLVQGAADTQYF	TRBV11-3	TRBJ2-3
CASSLTEKGNTIYF	TRBV6-5	TRBJ1-3
CSAFNEKLFF	TRBV29-1	TRBJ1-4
CASSPQTGSSTDTQYF	TRBV7-6	TRBJ2-3
CASSLGQGHGYTF	TRBV7-3	TRBJ1-2
CASSILAGGSPSYNEQFF	TRBV9	TRBJ2-1
CASSTGQGAREQYF	TRBV7-2	TRBJ2-7
CASSLYGNSYEQYF	TRBV4-3	TRBJ2-7
CASSFIRRASTDTQYF	TRBV5-5	TRBJ2-3
CASSLYEVIDQPQHF	TRBV5-6	TRBJ1-5
CSVVALAHRTDTQYF	TRBV29-1	TRBJ2-3
CASSPASRVNEQFF	TRBV27	TRBJ2-1
CAISESAGGGYTF	TRBV10-3	TRBJ1-2
CASSLKPPGQGALDYGYTF	TRBV7-2	TRBJ1-2
CASSPRTRDQETQYF	TRBV9	TRBJ2-5
CASSKAGPRGAHGNTIYF	TRBV21-1	TRBJ1-3
CAISESLGWAATGELFF	TRBV10-3	TRBJ2-2
CASSRSGTNYGYTF	TRBV6-6	TRBJ1-2
CASSLNIGETQYF	TRBV7-2	TRBJ2-5
CASSLTGLATDTQYF	TRBV7-3	TRBJ2-3